The clone carrying this TCR beta chain was counted ten times or more. As yet, its antigen is unknown. The sample comes from a study of neurological immune-mediated disorders. Study outcomes and limitations: There were no CDR3 amino acid sequences shared by expanded clones across subjects, a result suggesting private repertoires in all groups.

One entry per CDR3 protein, called by TCRdb with MiXCR from the 5' RACE reads. The sample has roughly 100,000 distinct CDR3 sequences, under 14% seen once. Trimming took off 2 bases at V and 10 bases at J, with 14 bases between the two ends. This CDR3 has 13 amino acids. Time point meaning: longitudinal time-point 3. The study built unsorted libraries from 2 million PBMCs kept at -80 C. This chain links TRBV12-3 or TRBV12-4 with TRBJ1-1; the D is unclear. This sequence originates from a female donor with HTLV-1-associated myelopathy (HAM/TSP). Sequencing was performed on PBMCs. The CDR3 sequence: CASSLTLDGVAFF. The CDR3 DNA reads TGTGCCAGCAGTTTAACCCTCGACGGGGTAGCTTTCTTT.